The clone carrying this T cell receptor beta chain was picked up many times. Its cognate antigen is unknown. The sample comes from a study of T cells after yellow fever vaccination. Findings of the study overall: Post-booster repertoires contained most primary-vaccination clones again (roughly 96% CD4, around 89% CD8). The secondary response showed a weaker magnitude and a faster peak, day 5 versus 15. Abundant contaminating clonotypes from the bulk population could appear in FACS-sorted repertoires.

By 5'RACE template switching, TCR cDNA was produced, with a universal primer site and UMIs added in the process. A single record per CDR3 protein comes from TCRdb applying MiXCR to the 5' RACE reads. Altogether about 220,000 distinct CDR3 sequences are present, approximately 3% being singletons, with the ten largest covering roughly 3.2%. Per germline, CDR1 LGHDT and CDR2 YNNKEL (reference sequence). This CDR3 contains 16 residues. V dropped 1 base and J dropped 8; count of bases not matched to a gene: 13. This TCR was recovered from a man younger than 30 who received the YFV17D yellow fever vaccine. This specimen consisted of CD4+ T cells sorted from PBMCs, obtained 10 days after the yellow fever booster vaccination. The chain combines TRBV3-1 with TRBJ1-1; 7 bases match TRBD1. The CDR3: CASSQGGGQIKGEAFF. The CDR3 DNA reads as TGTGCCAGCAGCCAAGGCGGGGGACAGATAAAAGGGGAAGCTTTCTTT.